This T cell receptor beta chain was found in a study of CD8 T cells in Susac syndrome. RNA in amounts of roughly 0.5 to 1 ug was reverse transcribed with random hexamers. An immunoSEQ multiplex PCR amplified TCR beta CDR3 over 54 Vbeta and 13 Jbeta. TCRdb processed the immunoSEQ multiplex PCR reads anew with MiXCR; each CDR3 protein has one entry. Of roughly 200,000 distinct CDR3 sequences listed, 95% are singletons. This CDR3 is built from 17 residues. The V end lost 0 bases, the J end lost 5 bases, and 18 bases lay between the germline ends. Germline-derived CDR1 and CDR2 are LGHNA and YSLEER. CD8+ and CD4+ T cells from blood underwent TCR beta sequencing.

The sequenced sample consisted of CD4+ T cells from PBMCs. The chain employs TRBV4-3 and TRBJ2-3; either TRBD1 or TRBD2 may fit D (6 bases each). The receptor was derived from a human donor with multiple sclerosis. DNA of the CDR3: TGCGCCAGCAGCCAAGATTTAATGGCCAGGGGAGGAGATACGCAGTATTTT. Translating it yields CASSQDLMARGGDTQYF.